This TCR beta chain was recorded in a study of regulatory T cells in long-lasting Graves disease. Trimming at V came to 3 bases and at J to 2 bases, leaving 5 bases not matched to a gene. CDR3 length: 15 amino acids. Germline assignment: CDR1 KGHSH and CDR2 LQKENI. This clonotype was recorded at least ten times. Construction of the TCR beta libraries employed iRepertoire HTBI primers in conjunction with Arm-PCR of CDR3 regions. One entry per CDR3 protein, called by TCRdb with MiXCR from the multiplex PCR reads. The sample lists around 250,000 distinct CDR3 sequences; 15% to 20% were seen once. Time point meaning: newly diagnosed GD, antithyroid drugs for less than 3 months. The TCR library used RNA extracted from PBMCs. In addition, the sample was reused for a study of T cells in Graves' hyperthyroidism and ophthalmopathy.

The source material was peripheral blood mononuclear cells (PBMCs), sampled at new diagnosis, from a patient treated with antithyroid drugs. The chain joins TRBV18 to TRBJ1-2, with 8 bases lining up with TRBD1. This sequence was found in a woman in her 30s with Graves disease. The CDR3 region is CASSPGQGPNYGYTF. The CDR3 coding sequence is TGTGCCAGCTCACCCGGACAGGGACCGAACTATGGCTACACCTTC.